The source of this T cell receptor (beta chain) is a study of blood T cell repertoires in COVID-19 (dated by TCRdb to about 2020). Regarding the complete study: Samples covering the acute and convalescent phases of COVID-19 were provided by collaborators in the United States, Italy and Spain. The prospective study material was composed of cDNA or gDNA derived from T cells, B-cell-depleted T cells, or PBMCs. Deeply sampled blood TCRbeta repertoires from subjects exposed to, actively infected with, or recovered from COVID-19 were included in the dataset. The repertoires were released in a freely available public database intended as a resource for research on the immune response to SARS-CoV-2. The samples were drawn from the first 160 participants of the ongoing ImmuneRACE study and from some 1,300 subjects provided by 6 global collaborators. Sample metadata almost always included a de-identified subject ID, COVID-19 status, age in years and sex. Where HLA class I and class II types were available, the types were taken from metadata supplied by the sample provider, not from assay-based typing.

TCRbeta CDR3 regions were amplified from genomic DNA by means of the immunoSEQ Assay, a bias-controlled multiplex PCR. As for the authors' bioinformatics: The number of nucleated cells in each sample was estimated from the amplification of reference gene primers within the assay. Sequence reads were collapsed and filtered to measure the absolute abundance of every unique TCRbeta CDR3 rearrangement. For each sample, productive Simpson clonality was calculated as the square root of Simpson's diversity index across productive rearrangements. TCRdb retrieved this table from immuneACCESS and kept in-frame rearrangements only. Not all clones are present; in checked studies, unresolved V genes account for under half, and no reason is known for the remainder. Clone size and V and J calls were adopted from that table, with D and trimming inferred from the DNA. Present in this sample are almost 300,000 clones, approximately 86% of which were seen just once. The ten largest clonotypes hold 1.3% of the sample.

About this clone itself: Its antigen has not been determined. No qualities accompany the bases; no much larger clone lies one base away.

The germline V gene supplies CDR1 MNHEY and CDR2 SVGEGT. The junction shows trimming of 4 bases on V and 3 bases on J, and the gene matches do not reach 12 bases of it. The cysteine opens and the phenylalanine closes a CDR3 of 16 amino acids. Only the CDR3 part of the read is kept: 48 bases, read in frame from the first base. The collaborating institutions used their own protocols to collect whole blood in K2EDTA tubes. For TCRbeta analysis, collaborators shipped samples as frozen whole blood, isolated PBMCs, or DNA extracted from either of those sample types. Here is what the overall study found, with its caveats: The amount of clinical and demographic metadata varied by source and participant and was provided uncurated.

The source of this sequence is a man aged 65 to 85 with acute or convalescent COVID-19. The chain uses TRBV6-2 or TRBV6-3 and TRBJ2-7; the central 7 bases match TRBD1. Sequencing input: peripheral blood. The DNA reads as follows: TGTGCCAGCAGTTTATACTCGACAGGGTCCTACTACGAGCAGTACTTC. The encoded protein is CASSLYSTGSYYEQYF.